This T cell receptor beta chain came from a study of human T cells and chemical hapten exposure. The overall study: 2% DPC applied to an approximately 2 cm by approximately 2 cm arm area sensitized donors. The study's findings and limits: Sensitization with DPC brought no change to TCRs above 1 in 1000 in frequency. There were significantly more large CDR3 similarity clusters among expanded TCRs than among controls. PT1 expanded TCR counts and patch test score were linked, and their correlation was positive.

This CDR3 is built from 12 residues. Trimming removed 5 bases from V and 9 bases from J, with 11 bases in between. At least ten counts were recorded for this clonotype. Its antigen remains unidentified. MiXCR, run by TCRdb on the RACE reads, gives a single entry per CDR3 protein. Found here are tens of thousands of distinct CDR3 sequences, 6.5% to 8% of them singletons; the top ten hold around 1.2%. Time point denoted: pre-sensitization, week 0. The treatment denotes: therapeutic diphenylcyclopropenone sensitization with weekly scalp DPC. This clonotype originated in a woman in her forties or fifties with alopecia areata. Some clones in this sample may be carry-over from other donors' samples. The sample consisted of whole blood, taken in connection with sensitization to the hapten diphenylcyclopropenone (DPC). The genes are TRBV12-3 or TRBV12-4 and TRBJ1-5; D is ambiguous. CDR3 DNA sequence: TGTGCCAGCAGTCCGGGAGAATTGCCCCAGCATTTT. Residues: CASSPGELPQHF.